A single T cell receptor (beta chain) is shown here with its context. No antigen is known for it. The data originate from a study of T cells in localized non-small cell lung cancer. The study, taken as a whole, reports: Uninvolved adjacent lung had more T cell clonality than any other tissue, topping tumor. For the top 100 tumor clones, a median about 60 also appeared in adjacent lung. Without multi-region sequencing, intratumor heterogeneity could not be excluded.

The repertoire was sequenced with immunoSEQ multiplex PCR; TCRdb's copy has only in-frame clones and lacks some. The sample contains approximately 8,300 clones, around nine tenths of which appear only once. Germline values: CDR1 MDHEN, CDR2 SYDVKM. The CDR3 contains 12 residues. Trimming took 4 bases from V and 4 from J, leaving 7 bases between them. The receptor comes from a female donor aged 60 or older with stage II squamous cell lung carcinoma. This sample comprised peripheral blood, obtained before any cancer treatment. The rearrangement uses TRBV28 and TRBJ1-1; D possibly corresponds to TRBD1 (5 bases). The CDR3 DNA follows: TGTGCCAGCAGTTGGGGGGGCACTGAAGCTTTCTTT. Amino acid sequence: CASSWGGTEAFF.